The entry below describes one T cell receptor (beta chain). Study processing details: By means of reference gene primer amplification, nucleated cell counts were estimated. The assay was immunoSEQ multiplex PCR, and TCRdb's table has in-frame clones only and misses some. Clonal size and the V and J genes are those of that table, whereas D and trimming came from the DNA. The sample includes about 180,000 clones, around 87% of them seen just once. This sample is drawn from a study of blood T cell repertoires in COVID-19. Across the whole study: The study drew acute and convalescent COVID-19 samples from the United States, Italy and Spain. Sample material is recorded as cDNA or gDNA derived from T cells, B-cell-depleted T cells, or PBMCs.

V was clipped by 5 bases and J by 8 bases; unmatched bases: 7. The CDR3 runs 14 residues. CDR1 and CDR2 from the germline V gene are SGHRS and YFSETQ. This sequence joins TRBV5-1 and TRBJ1-4; 9 nucleotides match TRBD1. Sequenced input: peripheral blood. This TCR was sampled from a woman younger than 45 with active or convalescent COVID-19. The CDR3 nucleotides read TGCGCCAGCAGAGAGACAGGGGGTAACGAAAAACTGTTTTTT. Its translation is CASRETGGNEKLFF.